Below, 3 T cell receptor beta chains from the same sample are listed, as sequenced in a study of cytomegalovirus exposure and HLA in healthy donors. Primers for the PCR totalled 60 Vbeta and 13 Jbeta. The table came from immunoSEQ multiplex PCR; TCRdb's copy has only in-frame clones and leaves some out. This sample has tens of thousands of clones, with over 60% found just once. The sample comprised PBMCs. The source of these receptors is a female donor in good health and CMV-seronegative.

The CDR3 reads CASTTQGSYGYTF. The CDR3 DNA reads as TGTGCCAGTACTACGCAGGGCTCCTATGGCTACACCTTC. The chain is built from TRBV19 and TRBJ1-2, with a tentative D call TRBD1 (5 bases). CDR1 is LNHDA and CDR2 is SQIVND in the germline V gene (reference sequence). V was pared by 7 bases and J by 4 bases, with 13 bases between. The CDR3 has 13 residues.

The V and J genes are TRBV6-5 and TRBJ2-1, with D possibly TRBD2 on 7 matching bases. With 2 bases removed from V and 12 bases from J, the gap between germline ends came to 17 bases. The CDR3 is 14 residues long. Germline CDR1 reads MNHEY; CDR2 reads SVGAGI. CDR3 protein: CASSYALGGGRQFF. In nucleotides, the CDR3 is TGTGCCAGCAGTTACGCTCTAGGGGGGGGGCGGCAGTTCTTC.

This chain links TRBV28 with TRBJ1-5, with a weak D call TRBD1 (5 bases). This CDR3 region has 12 residues. CDR1 and CDR2 from the germline V gene are MDHEN and SYDVKM. Trimming removed 11 bases at V and 4 bases at J, with 12 bases between. The DNA for the CDR3 is TGTGCCGTCAGGGTGGTTAATCAGCCCCAGCATTTT. Translating it yields CAVRVVNQPQHF.